The 24 T cell receptor beta chains given below trace back to one sample, sequenced in a study of technical replicates of blood from a handful of donors. Generated by immunoSEQ multiplex PCR, the TCRdb table keeps only in-frame clones and is missing some. The sample shows some 98,000 clones, approximately 94% of them seen only once. Specimen: T cells isolated from PBMCs. The receptor source for this set is a human donor in good health.

V is TRBV11-3 and J is TRBJ2-7; D gene ambiguous. V was shortened by 2 bases and J by 3 bases, with 17 bases between the two germline ends. The germline gives CDR1 SGHNT, CDR2 YENEEA. The CDR3 has 16 amino acids. This CDR3 reads CASSLLTSYLHYEQYF. The DNA for the CDR3 is TGTGCCAGCAGCTTACTGACTTCGTATCTCCACTACGAGCAGTACTTC.

J is TRBJ1-1 and V is TRBV6-5, with 7 positions matching TRBD1. CDR3 size: 15 residues. With 3 bases clipped from V and 2 bases from J, the junction kept 6 bases outside the gene matches. Germline CDR1 is MNHEY and CDR2 is SVGAGI. The CDR3 sequence: CASSYGTGDNTEAFF. CDR3 sequence (DNA): TGTGCCAGCAGTTATGGTACAGGGGATAACACTGAAGCTTTCTTT.

The DNA of the CDR3 is TGCGCCAGCAGCTCGTATGGCGGATTTAACACCGGGGAGCTGTTTTTT. Its translation: CASSSYGGFNTGELFF. V gene TRBV5-1 combines with J gene TRBJ2-2; D remains ambiguous. This CDR3 comprises 16 residues. Between the trimmed V and J ends, which lost 3 bases and 2 bases, there was a span of 14 bases. CDR1 SGHRS and CDR2 YFSETQ come from the germline V gene.

This clone was counted only a few times. The CDR3 loop is CASSLGRSYEQYF. CDR3 sequence (DNA): TGTGCCAGCAGCTTAGGGAGGTCCTACGAGCAGTACTTC. The rearrangement uses TRBV7-3 and TRBJ2-7; tentative D call: TRBD2 (6 bases). This CDR3 contains 13 residues. Trimming pared 2 bases from V and 1 base from J, leaving 6 bases between. Germline V gene data show CDR1 as SGHTA and CDR2 as FQGTGA.

The chain combines TRBV5-1 with TRBJ2-2; TRBD1 might be the D (7 bases). V gave up 5 bases and J gave up 5 bases, with 22 bases separating them. The CDR3 totals 17 residues. The germline V gene encodes CDR1 SGHRS and CDR2 YFSETQ. The CDR3 nucleotides read TGCGCCAGCAGGGAGGGACAGCCCCTACGGCAGACCGGGGAGCTGTTTTTT. This codes for CASREGQPLRQTGELFF. The full variable domain, completed using reference TRBV5-1 and TRBJ2-2, is KAGVTQTPRYLIKTRGQQVTLSCSPISGHRSVSWYQQTPGQGLQFLFEYFSETQRNKGNFPGRFSGRQFSNSRSEMNVSTLELGDSALYLCASREGQPLRQTGELFFGEGSRLTVL.

The genes are TRBV5-4 and TRBJ2-2, with TRBD2 as a possible D gene (5 bases). Germline CDR1 reads SGHNT; CDR2 reads YYREEE (reference sequence). V was shortened by 5 bases and J by 0 bases, with 11 bases between the two germline ends. The CDR3 sequence is 15 residues long. CDR3 in amino acids: CASRSIGANTGELFF. As DNA, the CDR3 is TGTGCCAGCAGATCCATCGGGGCGAACACCGGGGAGCTGTTTTTT.

This chain links TRBV4-1 with TRBJ2-7; 7 bases map to TRBD2. The CDR3 loop spans 15 amino acids. Per germline, CDR1 MGHRA and CDR2 YSYEKL. V dropped 3 bases and J dropped 2; count of bases not matched to a gene: 7. CDR3 nucleotide sequence: TGCGCCAGCAGCCATGATAGCGGGCCTACCTACGAGCAGTACTTC. Its protein is CASSHDSGPTYEQYF.

This chain links TRBV15 with TRBJ2-7; perhaps TRBD1 as D (5 bases). The CDR3 covers 16 residues. Germline V gives CDR1 LNHNV, CDR2 YYDKDF (reference sequence). Trimming cost V 0 bases and J 1 base, with 13 bases left between them. The CDR3 DNA is TGTGCCACCAGCAGAGATTTTAGGGGTTCTTCCTACGAGCAGTACTTC. It specifies CATSRDFRGSSYEQYF.

The rearrangement uses TRBV7-9 and TRBJ1-1, with a weak D call TRBD1 (5 bases). Germline V CDR1 and CDR2: SEHNR, FQNEAQ (reference sequence). CDR3 size: 15 residues. Between the trimmed V and J ends, which lost 6 bases and 5 bases, there was a span of 19 bases. Written as DNA, the CDR3 is TGTGCCAGCAGGGCAGGGAGGGCGTTGTGGACTGAAGCTTTCTTT. Its protein product is CASRAGRALWTEAFF.

The genes are TRBV6-1 and TRBJ1-3, with D unclear. The CDR3 has 14 amino acids. CDR1 is MNHNS and CDR2 is SASEGT in the germline V gene. Trimming cost V 2 bases and J 0 bases, with 5 bases left between them. For the CDR3, the DNA is TGTGCCAGCAGTGAACAGCGCTCTGGAAACACCATATATTTT. Translated, it gives CASSEQRSGNTIYF.

The chain couples TRBV29-1 to TRBJ2-5; D is perhaps TRBD2 (5 bases). The ends were cut back, 5 bases at V and 4 bases at J, with 17 bases in the middle. Looked up from germline, CDR1 is SQVTM and CDR2 is ANQGSEA. The CDR3 is 14 residues long. DNA for the CDR3: TGCAGCGTTTACGACACGTCGAGGGCAGAGACCCAGTACTTC. This gives the protein CSVYDTSRAETQYF.

This clone has only one observation. The rearrangement links TRBV11-1 to TRBJ2-7; D is perhaps TRBD2 (6 bases). In germline, CDR1 is SGHAT, CDR2 FQDESV (reference sequence). The V and J ends lost 5 bases and 4 bases respectively, with 24 bases between them. The CDR3 loop spans 17 amino acids. The CDR3 DNA reads TGTGCCAGCAGCCCGATTGCCGGGACTCCCTCTATTTACGAGCAGTACTTC. It yields the protein CASSPIAGTPSIYEQYF.

The V and J genes are TRBV30 and TRBJ1-5, with D perhaps TRBD1 (6 bases). V was pared by 0 bases and J by 3 bases, with 9 bases between. CDR3 length equals 14 residues. The germline V gene has CDR1 GTSNPN and CDR2 SVGIG (reference sequence). DNA for the CDR3: TGTGCCTGGAGTGTAAGGGGGTTCAATCAGCCCCAGCATTTT. Protein product: CAWSVRGFNQPQHF. The entire variable domain, with the rest obtained from reference TRBV30 and TRBJ1-5, is as follows: SQTIHQWPATLVQPVGSPLSLECTVEGTSNPNLYWYRQAAGRGLQLLFYSVGIGQISSEVPQNLSASRPQDRQFILSSKKLLLSDSGFYLCAWSVRGFNQPQHFGDGTRLSIL.

The genes are TRBV5-4 and TRBJ2-5, with D uncertain. The CDR3 runs 18 residues. Germline lookup yields CDR1 SGHNT and CDR2 YYREEE (reference sequence). Trimming took 1 base from V and 4 from J, leaving 23 bases between them. The CDR3 region is CASSLFFGTSPSRETQYF. CDR3 in DNA: TGTGCCAGCAGCTTGTTCTTCGGTACGTCCCCGTCCCGAGAGACCCAGTACTTC.

The CDR3 region is CASRSQGEKLFF. The CDR3 region has the DNA TGTGCCAGCAGGTCCCAGGGGGAAAAACTGTTTTTT. This chain connects TRBV28 to TRBJ1-4, with a possible D match to TRBD1 (6 bases). CDR1 is MDHEN, CDR2 SYDVKM, per germline. V lost 6 bases and J lost 8, with 10 bases in between. The CDR3 is 12 residues long.

This chain uses TRBV28 with TRBJ2-3; 13 bases line up with TRBD2. Germline CDR1 reads MDHEN; CDR2 reads SYDVKM. V lost 6 bases to trimming and J lost 4 bases; unmatched junction nucleotides: 19. The CDR3 sequence is 20 residues long. The CDR3 nucleotides are TGTGCCAGCAGGCCGCGTCCGGGTCTGAGGACTAGCGGGAGTTCAGATACGCAGTATTTT. As protein: CASRPRPGLRTSGSSDTQYF. Supplemented by reference TRBV28 and TRBJ2-3, the full variable domain reads DVKVTQSSRYLVKRTGEKVFLECVQDMDHENMFWYRQDPGLGLRLIYFSYDVKMKEKGDIPEGYSVSREKKERFSLILESASTNQTSMYLCASRPRPGLRTSGSSDTQYFGPGTRLTVL.

This chain joins TRBV18 and TRBJ1-1, with unresolved D. The CDR3 runs to 12 residues. V lost 1 base and J 8 bases, leaving 8 bases between the germline ends. The germline V gene encodes CDR1 KGHSH and CDR2 LQKENI. In DNA, the CDR3 is TGTGCCAGCTCACCACTGCCCGGGGAAGCTTTCTTT. It codes for CASSPLPGEAFF.

This clone occurred once. The rearrangement links TRBV6-5 to TRBJ1-1; a possible D gene is TRBD1 (5 bases). CDR1 is MNHEY and CDR2 is SVGAGI in the germline V gene. V lost 4 bases and J 2 bases, leaving 17 bases between the germline ends. The CDR3 sequence is 16 residues long. The CDR3 DNA reads as TGTGCCAGCAGTTTGCCCGGTGGAGGGACCAACACTGAAGCTTTCTTT. Translation: CASSLPGGGTNTEAFF.

The genes are TRBV7-8 and TRBJ2-1, with D uncertain. This CDR3 comprises 15 residues. The germline V and J ends were trimmed by 5 bases and 9 bases, with 20 bases remaining between them. Per the germline V gene, CDR1 is SGHVS and CDR2 is FQNEAQ. CDR3 in amino acids: CASSQLRFVVGEQFF. The CDR3 DNA reads TGTGCCAGCAGCCAGCTGAGGTTCGTAGTGGGTGAGCAGTTCTTC.

V usage is TRBV28 and J usage is TRBJ1-5; possible D gene TRBD1, 6 bases. The germline CDR1 and CDR2 sequences are MDHEN and SYDVKM. The CDR3 extends over 15 amino acids. Trimming stripped 5 bases from V and 0 bases from J, with 11 bases between. CDR3 nucleotides: TGTGCCAGCAGTCCAAGACAGGCTAGCAATCAGCCCCAGCATTTT. It codes for CASSPRQASNQPQHF. Filled out from reference TRBV28 and TRBJ1-5, the complete variable domain reads DVKVTQSSRYLVKRTGEKVFLECVQDMDHENMFWYRQDPGLGLRLIYFSYDVKMKEKGDIPEGYSVSREKKERFSLILESASTNQTSMYLCASSPRQASNQPQHFGDGTRLSIL.

This rearrangement joins TRBV2 to TRBJ1-1, with no clear D. CDR3 length: 14 amino acids. Germline loops: CDR1 SNHLY, CDR2 FYNNEI. The ends were cut back, 4 bases at V and 0 bases at J, with 9 bases in the middle. The CDR3 is CASSGVRLNTEAFF. For the CDR3, the DNA is TGTGCCAGCAGTGGTGTCAGGTTGAACACTGAAGCTTTCTTT.

The chain carries TRBV11-2 and TRBJ2-7, with 12 bases lining up with TRBD2. The CDR3 loop spans 15 amino acids. The germline V gene has CDR1 SGHAT and CDR2 FQNNGV. The ends lost 4 bases at V and 3 bases at J; junction bases unmatched: 4. The CDR3 sequence: CASSSETSGGYEQYF. The CDR3 DNA reads TGTGCCAGCAGCTCGGAGACTAGCGGGGGCTACGAGCAGTACTTC. The complete variable domain, with remaining parts taken from reference TRBV11-2 and TRBJ2-7, reads EAGVAQSPRYKIIEKRQSVAFWCNPISGHATLYWYQQILGQGPKLLIQFQNNGVVDDSQLPKDRFSAERLKGVDSTLKIQPAKLEDSAVYLCASSSETSGGYEQYFGPGTRLTVT.

The chain combines TRBV29-1 with TRBJ2-7; 14 bases map to TRBD2. From germline, CDR1 is SQVTM and CDR2 ANQGSEA. The V and J ends lost 6 bases and 4 bases, in that order; junction bases with no gene match: 5. This CDR3 spans 14 amino acids. Written as DNA, the CDR3 is TGCAGCGTGTCTGGACTAGCGGGAGGATACGAGCAGTACTTC. It codes for CSVSGLAGGYEQYF.

This chain connects TRBV6-5 to TRBJ2-5, with 8 bases fitting TRBD1. With 6 bases clipped from V and 0 bases from J, the junction kept 6 bases outside the gene matches. CDR3 length: 15 amino acids. CDR1 and CDR2 (germline): MNHEY, SVGAGI. The CDR3: CASSSGQGYQETQYF. In DNA form, the CDR3 reads TGTGCCAGCAGCTCAGGACAGGGATACCAAGAGACCCAGTACTTC.